The source of this TCR beta chain is a study of T-cell memory formation after mild COVID-19. This clonotype was observed many times. Its antigen remains unidentified. TCRdb reanalysed the 5' RACE reads using MiXCR and keeps one entry per CDR3 protein. The sample comprises fewer than 200,000 distinct CDR3 sequences, about 18% of which are singletons, and roughly 4% rests with the top ten. Study-wide findings and caveats: Pre-infection memory carried some responding clones, suggesting that cross-reactive memory joined. Unconfirmed was the SARS-CoV-2 specificity of second-wave clones that peaked on day 37. Balance between CD4 and CD8 was seen in clones contracting day 15 to 85, and a CD4+ lean was seen in later expanders. Contracting CD4+ clones lay largely in CM and EM, with CD8+ ones residing in EMRA.

The CDR3 is 13 residues long. V was clipped by 5 bases and J by 2 bases, with 8 bases between them. Germline V gene lookup returns CDR1 SGHTA and CDR2 FQGNSA. This chain connects TRBV7-2 to TRBJ2-3; D call uncertain. Sequencing used PBMCs or a T cell subset sorted from them (not recorded which). The origin of this receptor is a young man who had mild COVID-19 (a few samples of this study predate the infection). Cell type and time point are not known. For the CDR3, the DNA is TGTGCCAGCAGCCTCAGACCCACAGATACGCAGTATTTT. Its protein product is CASSLRPTDTQYF.